The present TCR beta chain was sequenced within a study of cytomegalovirus exposure and HLA in healthy donors. In the study overall: Out of about 179 million T cells, an earlier analysis found some 110 million unique TCR beta sequences in total.

The CDR3 runs 16 residues. Germline CDR1 is SEHNR and CDR2 is FQNEAQ (reference sequence). V shed 3 bases, J shed 2 bases, and the junction held 10 bases outside the gene matches. Study findings and constraints: In most subjects, TCR beta sequences reportedly gave accurate predictions of HLA-A and HLA-B alleles. Prior analysis indicated that the majority of TCR beta V segments exhibited productivity approximately 87% or approximately 30% of the time. In vitro checks showed that three CMV-associated chains really do target CMV antigens.

Points on this clone: As yet, its antigen is unknown.

The PCR had 60 Vbeta and 13 Jbeta primers. Produced via immunoSEQ multiplex PCR; TCRdb's table is partial and in-frame only. This table has around 140,000 clones, less than 80% appearing once. The receptor's source is a man aged 50 to 60 in good health and CMV-seropositive. The sequencing sample was made of PBMCs. J is TRBJ2-7 and V is TRBV7-9; 7 nucleotides agree with TRBD2. CDR3 bases: TGTGCCAGCAGCTTCGGGGGAGGGCCCTTCCCCTACGAGCAGTACTTC. It codes for CASSFGGGPFPYEQYF.